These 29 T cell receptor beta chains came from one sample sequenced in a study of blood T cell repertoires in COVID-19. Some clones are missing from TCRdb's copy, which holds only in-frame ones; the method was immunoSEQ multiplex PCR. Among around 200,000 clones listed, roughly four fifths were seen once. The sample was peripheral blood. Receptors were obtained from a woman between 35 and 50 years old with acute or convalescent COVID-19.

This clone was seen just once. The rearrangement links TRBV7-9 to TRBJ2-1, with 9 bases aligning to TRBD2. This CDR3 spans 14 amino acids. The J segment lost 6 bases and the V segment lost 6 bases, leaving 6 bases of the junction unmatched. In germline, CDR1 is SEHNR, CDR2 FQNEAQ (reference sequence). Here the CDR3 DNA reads TGTGCCAGCAGAAACATAGCGGGAGTCAATGAGCAGTTCTTC. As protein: CASRNIAGVNEQFF.

The CDR3 region has the DNA TGTGCCAGCAGCTTGCGACAGGGTGGCTACAATGAGCAGTTCTTC. This encodes CASSLRQGGYNEQFF. The gene calls are TRBV5-6 and TRBJ2-1; 7 bases align to TRBD1. V shed 1 base, J shed 3 bases, and the junction held 4 bases outside the gene matches. The CDR3 contains 15 residues. CDR1 is SGHDT and CDR2 is YYEEEE in the germline V gene.

The CDR3 DNA reads TGTGCCAGCAGAAGGGACAGGGGGTACGAGCAGTACTTC. As protein: CASRRDRGYEQYF. The chain links TRBV27 to TRBJ2-7; 11 bases are shared with TRBD1. This CDR3 comprises 13 residues. V was clipped by 6 bases and J by 4 bases; unmatched bases: 2. Germline V CDR1 and CDR2: MNHEY, SMNVEV (reference sequence).

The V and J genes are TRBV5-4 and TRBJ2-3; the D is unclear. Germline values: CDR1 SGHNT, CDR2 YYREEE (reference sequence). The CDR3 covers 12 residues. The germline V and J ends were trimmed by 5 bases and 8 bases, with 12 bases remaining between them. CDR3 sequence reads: CASRAETGTQYF. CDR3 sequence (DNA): TGTGCCAGCAGGGCCGAGACGGGTACGCAGTATTTT.

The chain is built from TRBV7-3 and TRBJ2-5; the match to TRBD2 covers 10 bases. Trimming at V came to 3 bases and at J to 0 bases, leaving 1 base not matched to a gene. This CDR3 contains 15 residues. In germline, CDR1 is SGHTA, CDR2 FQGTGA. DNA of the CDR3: TGTGCCAGCAGCTTGCTAGCGGGGGACCAAGAGACCCAGTACTTC. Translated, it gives CASSLLAGDQETQYF.

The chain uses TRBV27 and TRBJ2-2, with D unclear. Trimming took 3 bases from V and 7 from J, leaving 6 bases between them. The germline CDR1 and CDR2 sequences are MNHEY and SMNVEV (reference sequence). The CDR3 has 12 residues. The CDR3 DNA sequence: TGTGCCAGCAGTTTCCCCAGCGGGGAGCTGTTTTTT. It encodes CASSFPSGELFF.

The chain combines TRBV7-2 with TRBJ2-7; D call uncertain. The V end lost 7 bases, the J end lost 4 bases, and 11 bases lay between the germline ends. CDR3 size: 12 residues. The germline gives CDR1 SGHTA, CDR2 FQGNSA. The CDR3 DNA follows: TGTGCCAGCAATTTAGTAGAGTACGAGCAGTACTTC. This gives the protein CASNLVEYEQYF.

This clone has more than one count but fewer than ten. The CDR3 sequence: CAWSTDSPNEQFF. DNA of the CDR3: TGTGCCTGGAGTACCGACAGCCCTAATGAGCAGTTCTTC. The chain combines TRBV30 with TRBJ2-1, with a tentative D call TRBD1 (5 bases). Trimming took off 2 bases at V and 7 bases at J, with 12 bases between the two ends. This CDR3 has 13 amino acids. CDR1 and CDR2 from the germline V gene are GTSNPN and SVGIG (reference sequence).

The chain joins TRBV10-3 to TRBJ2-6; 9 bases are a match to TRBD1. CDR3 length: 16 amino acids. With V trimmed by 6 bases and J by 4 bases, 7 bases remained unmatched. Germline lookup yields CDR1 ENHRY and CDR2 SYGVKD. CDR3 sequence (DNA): TGTGCCATCAGACCAGGACAGGGGTCGGGGGCCAACGTCCTGACTTTC. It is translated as CAIRPGQGSGANVLTF.

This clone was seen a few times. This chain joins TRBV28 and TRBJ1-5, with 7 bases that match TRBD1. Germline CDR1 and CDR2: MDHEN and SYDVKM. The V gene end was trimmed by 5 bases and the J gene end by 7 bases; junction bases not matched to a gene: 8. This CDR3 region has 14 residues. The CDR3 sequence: CASSPRQGGQPQHF. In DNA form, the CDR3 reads TGTGCCAGCAGTCCCCGACAGGGAGGACAGCCCCAGCATTTT.

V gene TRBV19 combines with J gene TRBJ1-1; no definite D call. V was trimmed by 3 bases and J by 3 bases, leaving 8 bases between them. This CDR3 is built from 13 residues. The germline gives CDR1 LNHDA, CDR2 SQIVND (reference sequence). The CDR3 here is CASSIGYDTEAFF. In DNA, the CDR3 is TGTGCCAGTAGTATCGGGTATGACACTGAAGCTTTCTTT.

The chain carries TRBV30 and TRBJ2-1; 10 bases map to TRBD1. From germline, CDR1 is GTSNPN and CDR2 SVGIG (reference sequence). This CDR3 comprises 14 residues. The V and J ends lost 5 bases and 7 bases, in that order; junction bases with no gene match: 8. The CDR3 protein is CAWHPRQGANEQFF. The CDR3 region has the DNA TGTGCCTGGCACCCGAGACAGGGGGCGAATGAGCAGTTCTTC.

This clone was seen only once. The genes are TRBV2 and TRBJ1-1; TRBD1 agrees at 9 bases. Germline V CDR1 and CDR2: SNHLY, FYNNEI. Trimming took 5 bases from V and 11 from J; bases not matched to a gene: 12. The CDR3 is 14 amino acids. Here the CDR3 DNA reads TGTGCCAGCAGTAGACGGACCGGGACAGGGTCTGCTTTCTTT. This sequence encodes CASSRRTGTGSAFF.

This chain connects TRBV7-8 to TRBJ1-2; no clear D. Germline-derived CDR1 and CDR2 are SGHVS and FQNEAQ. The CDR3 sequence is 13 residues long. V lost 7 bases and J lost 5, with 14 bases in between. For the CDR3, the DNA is TGTGCCAGCACCAAAACTGAAGTATATGGCTACACCTTC. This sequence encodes CASTKTEVYGYTF.

CDR3 nucleotide sequence: TGTGCCAGCAGCCAGGCGGCGGAAACCTACAATGAGCAGTTCTTC. It translates to CASSQAAETYNEQFF. The chain carries TRBV4-2 and TRBJ2-1, with D hard to call. Germline CDR1 and CDR2: LGHNA and YNFKEQ. There are 15 residues in the CDR3. V was shortened by 3 bases and J by 2 bases, with 11 bases between the two germline ends.

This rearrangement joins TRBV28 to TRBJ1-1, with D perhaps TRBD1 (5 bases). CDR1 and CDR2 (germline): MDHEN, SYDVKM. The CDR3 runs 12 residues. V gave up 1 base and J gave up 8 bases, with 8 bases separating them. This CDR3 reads CASSLSGGEAFF. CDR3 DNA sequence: TGTGCCAGCAGTTTATCGGGGGGAGAAGCTTTCTTT.

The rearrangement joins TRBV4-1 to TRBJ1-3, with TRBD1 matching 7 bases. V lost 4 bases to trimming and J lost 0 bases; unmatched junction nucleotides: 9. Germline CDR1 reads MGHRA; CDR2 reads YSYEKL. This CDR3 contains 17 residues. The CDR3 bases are TGCGCCAGCAGCCCGCGAATACAGGGGACCTCTGGAAACACCATATATTTT. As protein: CASSPRIQGTSGNTIYF.

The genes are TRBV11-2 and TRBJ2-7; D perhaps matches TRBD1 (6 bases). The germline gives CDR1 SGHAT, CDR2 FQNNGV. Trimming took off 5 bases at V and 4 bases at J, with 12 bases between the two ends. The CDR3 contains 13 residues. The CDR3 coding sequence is TGTGCCAGCAGCGGAACCAGGGGTTACGAGCAGTACTTC. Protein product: CASSGTRGYEQYF.

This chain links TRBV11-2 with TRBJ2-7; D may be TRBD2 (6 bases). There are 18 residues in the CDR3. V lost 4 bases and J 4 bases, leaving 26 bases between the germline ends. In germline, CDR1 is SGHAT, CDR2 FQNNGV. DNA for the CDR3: TGTGCCAGCAGCTCCAAGAGGACCGGGACTCCAATACCTTACGAGCAGTACTTC. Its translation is CASSSKRTGTPIPYEQYF.

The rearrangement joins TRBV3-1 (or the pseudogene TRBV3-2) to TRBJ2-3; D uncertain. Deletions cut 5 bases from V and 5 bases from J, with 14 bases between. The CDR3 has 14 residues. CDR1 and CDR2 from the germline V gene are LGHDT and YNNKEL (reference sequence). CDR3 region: CASSSTSAGDTQYF. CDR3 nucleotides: TGTGCCAGCAGCTCCACTTCTGCAGGAGATACGCAGTATTTT.

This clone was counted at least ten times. The CDR3, as DNA: TGTGCCAGCAAGGGCCTAGCGGGAGGAGGGTACGAGCAGTACTTC. Amino acid sequence: CASKGLAGGGYEQYF. J is TRBJ2-7 and V is TRBV27; 11 bases match TRBD2. Germline-derived CDR1 and CDR2 are MNHEY and SMNVEV (reference sequence). This CDR3 contains 15 residues. Trimming took 7 bases from V and 4 from J; bases not matched to a gene: 9.

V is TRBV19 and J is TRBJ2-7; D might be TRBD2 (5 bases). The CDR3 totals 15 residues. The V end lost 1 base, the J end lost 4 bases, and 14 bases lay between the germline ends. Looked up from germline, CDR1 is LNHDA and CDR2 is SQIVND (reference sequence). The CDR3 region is CASSIGSANSYEQYF. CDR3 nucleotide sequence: TGTGCCAGTAGTATAGGTAGCGCCAACTCTTACGAGCAGTACTTC. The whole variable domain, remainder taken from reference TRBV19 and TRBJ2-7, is DGGITQSPKYLFRKEGQNVTLSCEQNLNHDAMYWYRQDPGQGLRLIYYSQIVNDFQKGDIAEGYSVSREKKESFPLTVTSAQKNPTAFYLCASSIGSANSYEQYFGPGTRLTVT.

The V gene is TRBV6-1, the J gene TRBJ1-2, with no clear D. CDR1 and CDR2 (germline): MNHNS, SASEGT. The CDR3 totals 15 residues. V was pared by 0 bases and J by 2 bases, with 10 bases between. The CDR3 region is CASSEALGGNYGYTF. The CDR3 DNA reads TGTGCCAGCAGTGAAGCGCTGGGAGGGAACTATGGCTACACCTTC.

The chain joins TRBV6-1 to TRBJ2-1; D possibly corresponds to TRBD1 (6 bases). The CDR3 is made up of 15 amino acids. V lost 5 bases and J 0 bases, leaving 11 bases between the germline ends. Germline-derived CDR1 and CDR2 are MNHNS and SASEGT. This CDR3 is CASSFTGSSYNEQFF. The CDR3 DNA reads TGTGCCAGCAGTTTCACAGGGAGCTCCTACAATGAGCAGTTCTTC.

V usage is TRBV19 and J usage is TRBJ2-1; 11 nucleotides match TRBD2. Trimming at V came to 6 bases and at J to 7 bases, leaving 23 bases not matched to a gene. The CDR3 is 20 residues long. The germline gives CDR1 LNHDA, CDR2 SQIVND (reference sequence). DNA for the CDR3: TGTGCCAGTAGACGATGGACCTCCTCTAGCGGGAGGTTGGGACAGAATGAGCAGTTCTTC. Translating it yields CASRRWTSSSGRLGQNEQFF. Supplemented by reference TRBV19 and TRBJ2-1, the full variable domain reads DGGITQSPKYLFRKEGQNVTLSCEQNLNHDAMYWYRQDPGQGLRLIYYSQIVNDFQKGDIAEGYSVSREKKESFPLTVTSAQKNPTAFYLCASRRWTSSSGRLGQNEQFFGPGTRLTVL.

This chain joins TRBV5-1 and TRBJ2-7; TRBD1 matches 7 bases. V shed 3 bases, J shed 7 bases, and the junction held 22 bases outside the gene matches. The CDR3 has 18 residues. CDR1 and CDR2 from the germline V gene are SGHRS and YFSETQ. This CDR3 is CASSSHYATGTEALEQYF. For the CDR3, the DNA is TGCGCCAGCAGCTCCCATTATGCCACCGGGACAGAGGCTCTTGAGCAGTACTTC.

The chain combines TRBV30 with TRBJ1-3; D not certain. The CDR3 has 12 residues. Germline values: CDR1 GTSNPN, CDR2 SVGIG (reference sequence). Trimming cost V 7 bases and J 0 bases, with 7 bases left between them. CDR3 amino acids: CALQFSGNTIYF. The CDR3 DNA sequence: TGTGCCTTACAGTTCTCTGGAAACACCATATATTTT.

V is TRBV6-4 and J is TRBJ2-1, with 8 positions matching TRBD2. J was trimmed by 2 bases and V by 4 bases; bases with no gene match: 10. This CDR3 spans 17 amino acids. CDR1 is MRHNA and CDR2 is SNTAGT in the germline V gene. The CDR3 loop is CASSVSGRGAAYNEQFF. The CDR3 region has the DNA TGTGCCAGCAGTGTGTCCGGGCGGGGGGCGGCCTACAATGAGCAGTTCTTC.

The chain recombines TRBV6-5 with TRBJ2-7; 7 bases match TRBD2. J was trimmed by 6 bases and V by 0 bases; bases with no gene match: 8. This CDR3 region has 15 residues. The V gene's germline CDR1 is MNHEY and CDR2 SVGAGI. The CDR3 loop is CASSYSRRGRAEQYF. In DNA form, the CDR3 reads TGTGCCAGCAGTTACTCTCGTCGGGGGAGGGCCGAGCAGTACTTC.